This T cell receptor (beta chain) was recovered during a study of T cell responses to AZD1222 COVID-19 vaccine. Findings of the study overall: An increase in Spike-specific TCR breadth and depth was observed after two AZD1222 doses.

TCRdb's copy holds only in-frame clones and misses some; the assay was immunoSEQ multiplex PCR. The profile shows 50,000 to 60,000 clones, approximately 88% of them singletons. Note on this clone: Its antigen is not known.

The J segment lost 0 bases and the V segment lost 3 bases, leaving 2 bases of the junction unmatched. There are 17 residues in the CDR3. Germline assignment: CDR1 LNHDA and CDR2 SQIVND (reference sequence). The sequence was obtained from an adult in good health. V and J are TRBV19 and TRBJ2-3, with 14 bases that match TRBD2. The sequences come from peripheral blood, collected on day 0 of AZD1222 vaccination. The DNA for the CDR3 is TGTGCCAGTAGTATCGGGACTAGCGGGGGAAGCACAGATACGCAGTATTTT. It codes for CASSIGTSGGSTDTQYF.